The sequence of this T cell receptor (beta chain) was determined in a study of blood T cell repertoires in COVID-19. Libraries were prepared by immunoSEQ multiplex PCR; TCRdb keeps only in-frame clonotypes and omits some of them. The table includes about 170,000 clones, more than 75% detected once. Losses at the gene ends were 5 bases for V and 0 bases for J; bases not matched to a gene: 8. The CDR3 has 16 residues. Germline V gene data show CDR1 as MDHEN and CDR2 as SYDVKM. The receptor comes from a woman aged 45-59 years who had recovered from COVID-19. Sample: PBMCs or T cells enriched from blood (not recorded which). The chain combines TRBV28 with TRBJ1-2; 8 nucleotides match TRBD1. The CDR3 spells CASSLSGTGTNYGYTF. As DNA, the CDR3 is TGTGCCAGCAGTCTATCCGGGACAGGAACTAACTATGGCTACACCTTC.